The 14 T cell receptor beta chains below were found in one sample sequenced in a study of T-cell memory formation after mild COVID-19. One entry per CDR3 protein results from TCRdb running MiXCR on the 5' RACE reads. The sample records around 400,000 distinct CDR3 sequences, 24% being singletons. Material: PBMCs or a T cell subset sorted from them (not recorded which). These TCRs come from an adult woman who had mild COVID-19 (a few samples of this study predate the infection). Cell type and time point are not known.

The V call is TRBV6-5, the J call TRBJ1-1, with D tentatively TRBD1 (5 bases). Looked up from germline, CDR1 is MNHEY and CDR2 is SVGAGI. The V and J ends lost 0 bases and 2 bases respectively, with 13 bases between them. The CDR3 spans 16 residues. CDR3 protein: CASSYSVGRVNTEAFF. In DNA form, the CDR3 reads TGTGCCAGCAGTTACTCGGTCGGCAGGGTAAACACTGAAGCTTTCTTT.

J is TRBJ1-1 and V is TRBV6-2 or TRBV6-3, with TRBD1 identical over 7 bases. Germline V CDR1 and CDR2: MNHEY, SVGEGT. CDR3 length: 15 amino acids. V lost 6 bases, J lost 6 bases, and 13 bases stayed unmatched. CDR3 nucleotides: TGTGCCAGCAGCATGAATTTACAAGGGGGCGCTGAAGCTTTCTTT. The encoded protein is CASSMNLQGGAEAFF.

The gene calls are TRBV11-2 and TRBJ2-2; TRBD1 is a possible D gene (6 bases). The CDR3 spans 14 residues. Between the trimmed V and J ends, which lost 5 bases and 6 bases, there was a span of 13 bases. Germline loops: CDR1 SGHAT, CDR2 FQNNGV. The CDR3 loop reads CASSTQGFAGELFF. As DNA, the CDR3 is TGTGCCAGCAGCACACAGGGTTTCGCCGGGGAGCTGTTTTTT.

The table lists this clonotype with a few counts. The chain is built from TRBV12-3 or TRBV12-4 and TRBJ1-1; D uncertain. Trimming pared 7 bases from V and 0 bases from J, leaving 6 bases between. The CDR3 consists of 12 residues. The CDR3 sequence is CASTIMNTEAFF. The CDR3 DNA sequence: TGTGCCAGCACGATCATGAACACTGAAGCTTTCTTT.

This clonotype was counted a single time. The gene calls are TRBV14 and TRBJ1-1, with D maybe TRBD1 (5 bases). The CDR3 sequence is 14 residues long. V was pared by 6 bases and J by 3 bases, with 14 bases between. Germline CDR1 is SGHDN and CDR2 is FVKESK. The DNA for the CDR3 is TGTGCCAGCAGGCAGAATACAGGAGACACTGAAGCTTTCTTT. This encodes CASRQNTGDTEAFF.

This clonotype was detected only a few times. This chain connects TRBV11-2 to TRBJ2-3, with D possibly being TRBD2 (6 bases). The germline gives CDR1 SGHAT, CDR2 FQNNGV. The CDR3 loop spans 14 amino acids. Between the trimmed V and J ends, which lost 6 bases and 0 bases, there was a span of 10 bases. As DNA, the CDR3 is TGTGCCAGCAGGACTGGGGGGAGCACAGATACGCAGTATTTT. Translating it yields CASRTGGSTDTQYF.

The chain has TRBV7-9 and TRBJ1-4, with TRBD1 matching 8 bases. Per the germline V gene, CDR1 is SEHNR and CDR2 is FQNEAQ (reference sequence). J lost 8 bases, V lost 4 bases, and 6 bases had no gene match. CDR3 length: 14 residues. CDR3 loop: CASSSGQGREKLFF. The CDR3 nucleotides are TGTGCCAGCAGCTCCGGACAGGGAAGGGAAAAACTGTTTTTT.

The CDR3: CASSYSLAGGLYEQYF. The CDR3 DNA reads as TGTGCCAGCAGTTACTCCCTAGCGGGAGGGCTCTACGAGCAGTACTTC. The chain recombines TRBV6-2 or TRBV6-3 with TRBJ2-7, with 12 bases identical to TRBD2. The CDR3 loop spans 16 amino acids. From germline, CDR1 is MNHEY and CDR2 SVGEGT. The J segment lost 3 bases and the V segment lost 0 bases, leaving 3 bases of the junction unmatched.

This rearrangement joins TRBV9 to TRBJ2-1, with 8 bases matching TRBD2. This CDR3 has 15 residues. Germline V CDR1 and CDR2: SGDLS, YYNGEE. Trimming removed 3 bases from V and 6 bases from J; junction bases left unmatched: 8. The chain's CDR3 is CASSATGTRANEQFF. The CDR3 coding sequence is TGTGCCAGCAGCGCGACCGGGACTAGAGCCAATGAGCAGTTCTTC. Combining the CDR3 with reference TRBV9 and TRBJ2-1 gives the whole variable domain DSGVTQTPKHLITATGQRVTLRCSPRSGDLSVYWYQQSLDQGLQFLIQYYNGEERAKGNILERFSAQQFPDLHSELNLSSLELGDSALYFCASSATGTRANEQFFGPGTRLTVL.

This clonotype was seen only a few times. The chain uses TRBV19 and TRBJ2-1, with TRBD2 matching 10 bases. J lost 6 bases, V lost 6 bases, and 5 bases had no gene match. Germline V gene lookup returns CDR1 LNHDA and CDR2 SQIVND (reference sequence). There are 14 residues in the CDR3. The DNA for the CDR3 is TGTGCCAGTAGGGGTAGCGGGGGGATCAATGAGCAGTTCTTC. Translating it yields CASRGSGGINEQFF.

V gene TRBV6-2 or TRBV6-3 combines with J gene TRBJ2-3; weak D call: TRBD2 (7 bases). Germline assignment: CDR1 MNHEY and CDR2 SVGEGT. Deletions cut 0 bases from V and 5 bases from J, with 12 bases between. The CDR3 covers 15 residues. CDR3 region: CASSYSGGPGDTQYF. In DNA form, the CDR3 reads TGTGCCAGCAGTTACTCGGGGGGGCCTGGAGATACGCAGTATTTT.

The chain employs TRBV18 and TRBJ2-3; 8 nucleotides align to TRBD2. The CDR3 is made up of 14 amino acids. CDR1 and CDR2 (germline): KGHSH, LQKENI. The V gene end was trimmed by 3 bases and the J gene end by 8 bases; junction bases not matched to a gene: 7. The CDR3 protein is CASSPGTSEGTQYF. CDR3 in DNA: TGTGCCAGCTCACCCGGGACTAGTGAGGGTACGCAGTATTTT.

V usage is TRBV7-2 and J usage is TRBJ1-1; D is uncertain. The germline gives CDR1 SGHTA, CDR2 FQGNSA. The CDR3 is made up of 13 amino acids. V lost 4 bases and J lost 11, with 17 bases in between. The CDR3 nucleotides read TGTGCCAGCAGCTCGGGTGCTGGGGTCGTTGCTTTCTTT. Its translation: CASSSGAGVVAFF.

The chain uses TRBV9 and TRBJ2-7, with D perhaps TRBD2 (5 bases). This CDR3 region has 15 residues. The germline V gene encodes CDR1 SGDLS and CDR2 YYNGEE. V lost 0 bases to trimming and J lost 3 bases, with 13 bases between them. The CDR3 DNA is TGTGCCAGCAGCGTAGGGGTCCGGACTGACTACGAGCAGTACTTC. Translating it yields CASSVGVRTDYEQYF.